The 8 T cell receptor beta chains presented below share a single source sample, sequenced in a study of blood T cell repertoires in COVID-19. Assay: immunoSEQ multiplex PCR; the TCRdb copy retains only in-frame clones and omits some. The repertoire consists of fewer than 350,000 clones, with about nine tenths occurring once and the leading ten covering 5.2%. The sequencing sample was made of PBMCs or T cells enriched from blood (not recorded which). These receptor sequences come from a man aged 55 to 70 who had recovered from COVID-19.

The chain employs TRBV18 and TRBJ2-7, with TRBD2 matching over 8 bases. Per germline, CDR1 KGHSH and CDR2 LQKENI. The CDR3 sequence is 15 residues long. With 3 bases clipped from V and 7 bases from J, the junction kept 11 bases outside the gene matches. The CDR3 DNA is TGTGCCAGCTCACCGTCCCGGGGGGGGGTTGGAGAGCAGTACTTC. This codes for CASSPSRGGVGEQYF.

This rearrangement joins TRBV29-1 to TRBJ1-2; D unresolved. Germline values: CDR1 SQVTM, CDR2 ANQGSEA. The CDR3 length is 14 residues. V was cut by 0 bases and J by 0 bases, with 8 bases left in between. The CDR3 loop is CSVEDPVTNYGYTF. The CDR3 nucleotides are TGCAGCGTTGAAGATCCGGTCACTAACTATGGCTACACCTTC.

The V and J genes are TRBV28 and TRBJ2-7; the match to TRBD2 covers 7 bases. From germline, CDR1 is MDHEN and CDR2 SYDVKM. The CDR3 has 12 residues. V lost 8 bases to trimming and J lost 5 bases; unmatched junction nucleotides: 6. DNA of the CDR3: TGTGCCAGCGTCCAAGCGGGAAACGAGCAGTACTTC. This encodes CASVQAGNEQYF. The variable domain in full, with the rest retrieved from reference TRBV28 and TRBJ2-7, is DVKVTQSSRYLVKRTGEKVFLECVQDMDHENMFWYRQDPGLGLRLIYFSYDVKMKEKGDIPEGYSVSREKKERFSLILESASTNQTSMYLCASVQAGNEQYFGPGTRLTVT.

This clone was detected a few times. The J gene is TRBJ1-1, the V gene TRBV6-5; tentatively, D is TRBD1 (6 bases). V was shortened by 5 bases and J by 4 bases, with 11 bases between the two germline ends. Germline V lookup: CDR1 MNHEY, CDR2 SVGAGI. This CDR3 has 13 residues. CDR3 region: CASSLGQFTEAFF. The CDR3 DNA sequence: TGTGCCAGCAGTCTCGGACAGTTCACTGAAGCTTTCTTT.

This chain uses TRBV7-2 with TRBJ1-5; 10 bases are a match to TRBD1. Germline trimming cut 1 base from V and 2 bases from J; bases unmatched to any gene: 5. This CDR3 contains 17 residues. Germline loops: CDR1 SGHTA, CDR2 FQGNSA. CDR3 DNA sequence: TGTGCCAGCAGCTTAGGTTTGGGGACAGGGGGCAATCAGCCCCAGCATTTT. Translated: CASSLGLGTGGNQPQHF.

The chain recombines TRBV23-1 with TRBJ2-7; 11 positions match TRBD2. TRBV23-1 is an open reading frame, and its role is uncertain. V shed 0 bases and J 2 bases; nucleotides not matched to a gene: 21. The CDR3 runs 22 residues. CDR3 nucleotides: TGCGCCAGCAGTCAATCGGGGGAGTTGTGGGGGCTAGCGGGAGGCCCTACCTACGAGCAGTACTTC. Protein product: CASSQSGELWGLAGGPTYEQYF.

This chain uses TRBV6-2 or TRBV6-3 with TRBJ2-7; D perhaps matches TRBD2 (5 bases). V lost 5 bases and J 7 bases, leaving 12 bases between the germline ends. Germline loops: CDR1 MNHEY, CDR2 SVGEGT. The CDR3 length is 12 residues. CDR3: CASSLREREQYF. For the CDR3, the DNA is TGTGCCAGCAGTCTAAGGGAGCGGGAGCAGTACTTC.

This chain uses TRBV15 with TRBJ2-5; TRBD2 matches at 13 bases. Germline loops: CDR1 LNHNV, CDR2 YYDKDF (reference sequence). The CDR3 covers 16 residues. Unmatched junction bases numbered 6, after V lost 4 bases and J lost 4 bases. The DNA for the CDR3 is TGTGCCACCAGCACGGGACTAGCGGGGTCCGGAGAGACCCAGTACTTC. As protein: CATSTGLAGSGETQYF.